This is a list of T cell receptor beta chains from one sample in a study of CD8+CD57+ T cells in acquired aplastic anemia. TCRdb fed the reads into MiXCR, producing one record per CDR3 protein. The sample comprises around 51,000 distinct CDR3 sequences, 55% to 75% of which are singletons, and around a third rests with the top ten. Sequenced material: sorted CD4+, CD8+, or CD8+CD57+ T cells (not recorded which) from PBMCs. The receptors shown here come from a human donor in good health, serving as a control. Each CDR3 is given with its conserved first and last residue. D genes are given only for firm matches. Some rows have no size entry. The others give once, few or many, or a class for an expanded clone.

. . TRBJ2-6 TRBV10-3 TGTGCCATCAGACCCGAGCAGACAGGGGCCAACGTCCTGACTTTC CAIRPEQTGANVLTF
. TRBD2 TRBJ2-3 TRBV9 TGTGCCAGCAGCGGTCAGACTAGCCTGAATACGCAGTATTTT CASSGQTSLNTQYF
. . TRBJ1-1 TRBV5-1 TGCGCCAGCAGCTTGGCTGTCAGTAACACTGAAGCTTTCTTT CASSLAVSNTEAFF
. . TRBJ1-2 TRBV10-3 TGTGCCATCAGTGAGTCGATAAAGACAACTAACTATGGCTACACCTTC CAISESIKTTNYGYTF
. . TRBJ1-5 TRBV20-1 TGCAGTGCTAGTTCCACTAGCAATCAGCCCCAGCATTTT CSASSTSNQPQHF
few . TRBJ2-3 TRBV10-3 TGTGCCATCAGTGTCAATCAACAGGGCACAGATACGCAGTATTTT CAISVNQQGTDTQYF
. . TRBJ2-1 TRBV7-3 TGTGCCAGCAGCCGGGGACTGTACAATGAGCAGTTCTTC CASSRGLYNEQFF
many . TRBJ2-1 TRBV30 TGTGCCTGGAGTAGGGACGCCAATGAGCAGTTCTTC CAWSRDANEQFF
. . TRBJ2-7 TRBV2 TGTGCCAGCGGGCTAGTGAGGTACGAGCAGTACTTC CASGLVRYEQYF
. . TRBJ1-1 TRBV2 TGTGCCAGCAGTGAAGTGCAGGGCGGGTTCACTGAAGCTTTCTTT CASSEVQGGFTEAFF
. TRBD1 TRBJ1-2 TRBV10-2 TGCGCCAGCAGTGGGCAGGGGGCAGGAAGTGGCTACACCTTC CASSGQGAGSGYTF
. . TRBJ1-3 TRBV10-3 TGTGCCATCAGTGAGTCGGACACCCCGTGGGGAAACACCATATATTTT CAISESDTPWGNTIYF
. TRBD1 TRBJ1-2 TRBV10-2 TGCGCCAGCAGTTCCAAACCGGGACAGGGTTATGATGGCTACACCTTC CASSSKPGQGYDGYTF
. . TRBJ1-5 TRBV9 TGTGCCAGGGGAAATCAGCCCCAGCATTTT CARGNQPQHF
. . TRBJ2-7 TRBV10-3 TGTGCCATCAGTGAGCCCGGCGGGTTGGTAGGCTACGAGCAGTACTTC CAISEPGGLVGYEQYF
. . TRBJ2-1 TRBV24-1 TGTGCCACCAGTGAAGGACAGTCGAATGAGCAGTTCTTC CATSEGQSNEQFF
. TRBD1 TRBJ1-2 TRBV20-1 TGCAGTGCTAGCACGCCAGGGGGCAAGGACTATGGCTACACCTTC CSASTPGGKDYGYTF
. . TRBJ2-3 TRBV2 TGTGCCAGCAGTGATCCAGCAGATACGCAGTATTTT CASSDPADTQYF
. TRBD1 TRBJ2-1 TRBV19 TGTGCCAGTAGTATGACAGGGCGCAATGAGCAGTTCTTC CASSMTGRNEQFF
. . TRBJ2-4 TRBV29-1 TGCAGCGTTACCCGCCGAGGAGGGGAACGGGACATTCAGTACTTC CSVTRRGGERDIQYF
many . TRBJ2-1 TRBV7-9 TGTGCCAGCAGCCAAAAGGCTAGCGCTACCTACAATGAGCAGTTCTTC CASSQKASATYNEQFF
. . TRBJ2-7 TRBV5-4 TGTGCCAGCAGCTTGGAAGAAGGGGGGGGCAGGGCCGAGCAGTGCTTC CASSLEEGGGRAEQCF
medium-sized . TRBJ2-7 TRBV2 TGTGCCAGCGAAGGGAATCCTACGGAACAGTACTTC CASEGNPTEQYF
. . TRBJ1-2 TRBV2 TGTGCCAGCAGTTTCAGACAGGTTGATAGCTACACCTTC CASSFRQVDSYTF
. . TRBJ2-3 TRBV19 TGTGTCAGTAGTATAGATCCGTCTAGGTGGGATACGCAGTATTTT CVSSIDPSRWDTQYF
. . TRBJ1-2 TRBV2 TGTGCCAGCAGTGAGGGCCAGGGAAGGCGCTACACCTTC CASSEGQGRRYTF
medium-sized . TRBJ1-6 TRBV15 TGTGCCACCAGCAGAGCGGCAGGCGATAATTCACCCCTCCACTTT CATSRAAGDNSPLHF
few TRBD2 TRBJ2-7 TRBV7-9 TGTGCCAGCGGGACTAGCTGGGCCTACGAGCAGTACTTC CASGTSWAYEQYF
. TRBD2 TRBJ2-7 TRBV6-1 TGTGCCATACAGGCGGGACTAGCGTTCTACGAGCAGTACTTT CAIQAGLAFYEQYF
. TRBD1 TRBJ1-1 TRBV29-1 TGCAGCGCGGGGACTGTGACAGGGGAAGCTTTCTTT CSAGTVTGEAFF
. TRBD1 TRBJ1-2 TRBV20-1 TGCAGTGCTCCGAGGGACAGGGGCTATGGCTACACCTTC CSAPRDRGYGYTF
. TRBD2 TRBJ2-1 TRBV29-1 TGCAGCGTTGTGGCGACTAGCGGCAATGAGCAGTTCTTC CSVVATSGNEQFF
few . TRBJ1-5 TRBV9 TGTGCCAGCAGCGTAGGGCAGGCTAGCAATCAGCCCCAGCATTTT CASSVGQASNQPQHF
. TRBD1 TRBJ2-4 TRBV11-2 TGTGCCAGCAGCTCCCTGGGACAGGGCATAAACATTCAGTACTTC CASSSLGQGINIQYF
once . TRBJ1-2 TRBV10-2 TGTGCCATCAGTGTGAAGGGCCTCGTAGAAGGCTACACCTTC CAISVKGLVEGYTF
. . TRBJ2-5 TRBV20-1 TGCAGTGTCCGGGTGGGTGTCGAGACCCAGTACTTC CSVRVGVETQYF
many . TRBJ2-1 TRBV5-8 TGTGCCAGCAGCTATGGCTTGGGGTCCAATGAGCAGTTCTTC CASSYGLGSNEQFF
. TRBD1 TRBJ1-2 TRBV19 TGTGCCAGTAGTATGGACAGGGGCGGCTACACCTTC CASSMDRGGYTF
many TRBD1 TRBJ2-7 TRBV30 TGTGCCGGAACCTCAGGGGGCTACGAGCAGTACTTC CAGTSGGYEQYF
. . TRBJ1-4 TRBV10-3 TGTGCCATCAGTGAGTCTAGCGGGAATGAAAAACTGTTTTTT CAISESSGNEKLFF
. TRBD1 TRBJ1-5 TRBV25-1 TGTGCCAGCAATCCGGACAGGGTCCAACAGCCCCAGCATTTT CASNPDRVQQPQHF
few . TRBJ2-7 TRBV2 TGTGCCAGCTTCGGCTACGAGCAGTACTTC CASFGYEQYF
many . TRBJ2-3 TRBV4-1 TGCGCCAGCAGCACCTTCGCGACGCTTCGTGAGGATACGCAGTATTTT CASSTFATLREDTQYF
. TRBD2 TRBJ2-7 TRBV10-3 TGTGCCATCAGCGGAGTCCTAGCGGGGCCGTACGAGCAGTACTTC CAISGVLAGPYEQYF
. . TRBJ1-4 TRBV19 TGTGCCAGTAGTATAAGTCGCTTGAATAATGAAAAACTGTTTTTT CASSISRLNNEKLFF
. . TRBJ1-5 TRBV19 TGTGCCAGTACGGGGAGAGAGGGCAATCAGCCCCAGCATTTT CASTGREGNQPQHF
. TRBD2 TRBJ2-5 TRBV29-1 TGCAGCGTTGACCCTAGCGGGAGAAGGGTGACCCAGTACTTC CSVDPSGRRVTQYF
. . TRBJ1-2 TRBV20-1 TGCAGTGTTGGCGCTTACTATGGCTACACCTTC CSVGAYYGYTF
medium-sized . TRBJ2-7 TRBV13 TGTGCCAGCGGGCGGACAGAAACCTACGAGCAGTACTTC CASGRTETYEQYF
. . TRBJ2-1 TRBV2 TGTGCCAGCAGTGAACCTAACCAGGACAATGAGCAGTTCTTC CASSEPNQDNEQFF
few . TRBJ1-5 TRBV19 TGTGCCACGGCCCAGGGGCTAGATCAGCCCCAGCATTTT CATAQGLDQPQHF
. . TRBJ2-7 TRBV11-1 TGTGCCAGCAGCTTAGGGATGAGGCAGGGGTACCACGAGCAGTACTTC CASSLGMRQGYHEQYF
few TRBD2 TRBJ2-1 TRBV27 TGTGCCAGCAGTTTATTCTACGGCGGGAGGGCCTTTAATGAGCAGTTCTTC CASSLFYGGRAFNEQFF